One and the same sample provided the 30 T cell receptor beta chains below, sequenced in a study of T cell repertoires in cytomegalovirus infection. One entry per CDR3 protein results from TCRdb running MiXCR on the reads. The data show about 340,000 distinct CDR3 sequences, about 28% seen once. These receptors lack a known antigen. Sequencing was performed on cultured PBMCs, taken from culture after CMV antigen stimulation. These receptors all stem from a human donor in good health (CMV status not recorded). Some clones in this sample may be carry-over from other donors' samples.

This clonotype was recorded a few times. The rearrangement uses TRBV12-3 or TRBV12-4 and TRBJ2-3; D not resolved. CDR3 length: 15 residues. The V gene lost 3 bases and the J gene lost 0 bases, with 10 bases spanning the gap. This CDR3 reads CASSFGQLSTDTQYF. CDR3 nucleotide sequence: TGTGCCAGCAGTTTCGGCCAGCTTAGCACAGATACGCAGTATTTT.

This clonotype was counted many times. J is TRBJ2-3 and V is TRBV7-2, with TRBD2 matching 8 bases. Germline CDR1 and CDR2: SGHTA and FQGNSA. The V segment lost 0 bases and the J segment 3 bases; nucleotides outside the gene matches: 2. The CDR3 runs to 15 residues. CDR3: CASSLASGGTDTQYF. CDR3 DNA: TGTGCCAGCAGCTTAGCGAGCGGGGGAACAGATACGCAGTATTTT.

This clonotype was counted between two and nine times. The J gene is TRBJ2-5, the V gene TRBV11-1; 9 positions agree with TRBD1. The CDR3 extends over 15 amino acids. Germline V gene lookup returns CDR1 SGHAT and CDR2 FQDESV (reference sequence). Trimming took 5 bases from V and 5 from J; bases not matched to a gene: 9. The DNA of the CDR3 is TGTGCCAGCAGCGAGCGGACAGGGGAGGTTGAGACCCAGTACTTC. It yields the protein CASSERTGEVETQYF.

This clonotype was seen only a few times. The rearrangement joins TRBV6-1 to TRBJ1-3; D gene uncertain. The germline V gene encodes CDR1 MNHNS and CDR2 SASEGT. The ends were cut back, 4 bases at V and 0 bases at J, with 7 bases in the middle. This CDR3 contains 14 residues. CDR3 bases: TGTGCCAGCAGTGTATTCAGCTCTGGAAACACCATATATTTT. It specifies CASSVFSSGNTIYF.

CDR3 amino acids: CASSGLAGLYNEQFF. The DNA of the CDR3 is TGTGCCAGCAGTGGACTAGCGGGATTATACAATGAGCAGTTCTTC. This chain links TRBV28 with TRBJ2-1, with 12 nucleotides matching TRBD2. V trimming: 5 bases; J trimming: 4 bases; junction bases outside the gene matches: 3. Germline V gives CDR1 MDHEN, CDR2 SYDVKM. This CDR3 has 15 amino acids.

With regard to this clonotype: Sequence at one end of the junction differs from germline and may be a read error. The rearrangement joins TRBV19 to TRBJ1-5; a possible D gene is TRBD1 (5 bases). The germline gives CDR1 LNHDA, CDR2 SQIVND (reference sequence). The CDR3 sequence is 15 residues long. The CDR3, as DNA: TGTGCCAGTAGTGTAGACGGACAAAAGGGAATCCCCCAGCATTTT. It specifies CASSVDGQKGIPQHF.

On this clonotype itself: The junction and the germline gene differ at one end; a read error may be behind it. The gene calls are TRBV7-7 and TRBJ2-3, with D uncertain. This CDR3 contains 18 residues. Germline CDR1 is SSHAT and CDR2 is FNYEAQ (reference sequence). CDR3 loop: CASSPRVLGPTSTDTQYF. The CDR3 coding sequence is TGTGCTAGCAGCCCACGGGTTTTGGGTCCCACTAGCACAGATACGCAGTATTTT. Based on the CDR3 plus reference TRBV7-7 and TRBJ2-3, the full variable domain is GAGVSQSPRYKVTKRGQDVTLRCDPISSHATLYWYQQALGQGPEFLTYFNYEAQPDKSGLPSDRFSAERPEGSISTLTIQRTEQRDSAMYRCASSPRVLGPTSTDTQYFGPGTRLTVL.

The chain links TRBV6-1 to TRBJ2-2; D is undetermined. Germline V gene sequence: CDR1 MNHNS, CDR2 SASEGT. Trimming removed 5 bases from V and 0 bases from J, with 7 bases in between. This CDR3 has 14 amino acids. The chain's CDR3 is CASSPETNTGELFF. CDR3 nucleotide sequence: TGTGCCAGCAGTCCCGAGACGAACACCGGGGAGCTGTTTTTT.

The rearrangement links TRBV7-9 to TRBJ1-2, with D tentatively TRBD1 (5 bases). The CDR3 covers 15 residues. The germline gives CDR1 SEHNR, CDR2 FQNEAQ (reference sequence). V lost 4 bases to trimming and J lost 5 bases, with 17 bases between them. The CDR3 spells CASSWGGSDVYGYTF. The CDR3 nucleotides are TGTGCCAGCAGCTGGGGGGGGAGCGATGTATATGGCTACACCTTC.

This clonotype was detected ten times or more. J is TRBJ1-2 and V is TRBV7-3; D is possibly TRBD1 (5 bases). Germline CDR1 is SGHTA and CDR2 is FQGTGA. Deletions cut 5 bases from V and 7 bases from J, with 14 bases between. The CDR3 consists of 13 residues. CDR3 bases: TGTGCCAGCAGCCCCCAGGCCGGGGGTGGCTACACCTTC. Encoded protein: CASSPQAGGGYTF.

The V and J genes are TRBV11-2 and TRBJ2-5, with unresolved D. This CDR3 has 13 amino acids. CDR1 SGHAT and CDR2 FQNNGV come from the germline V gene. Deletions cut 1 base from V and 0 bases from J, with 3 bases between. The CDR3 DNA is TGTGCCAGCAGCTTAGTTCACCAAGAGACCCAGTACTTC. Translation gives CASSLVHQETQYF.

This clonotype came up a few times. The chain is built from TRBV19 and TRBJ2-1; D remains unclear. The CDR3 runs to 14 residues. The V and J ends lost 3 bases and 3 bases respectively, with 9 bases between them. From germline, CDR1 is LNHDA and CDR2 SQIVND (reference sequence). The CDR3 region is CASSMRPDYNEQFF. In DNA form, the CDR3 reads TGTGCCAGTAGTATGAGGCCAGACTACAATGAGCAGTTCTTC.

In its sample, this clonotype was seen a few times. This chain's CDR3 is CASSIAYRSTGELFF. CDR3 coding DNA: TGTGCCAGTAGTATCGCGTATCGTTCCACCGGGGAGCTGTTTTTT. The chain recombines TRBV19 with TRBJ2-2; D gene ambiguous. Trimming removed 3 bases at V and 4 bases at J, with 12 bases between. This CDR3 region has 15 residues. Germline assignment: CDR1 LNHDA and CDR2 SQIVND (reference sequence).

The chain recombines TRBV6-5 with TRBJ1-1; 7 nucleotides align to TRBD1. The CDR3 has 16 amino acids. Germline values: CDR1 MNHEY, CDR2 SVGAGI. V lost 6 bases to trimming and J lost 2 bases; unmatched junction nucleotides: 12. CDR3 amino acids: CASSSGETGINTEAFF. The CDR3 region has the DNA TGTGCCAGCAGCAGCGGCGAGACAGGGATAAACACTGAAGCTTTCTTT.

CDR3 in DNA: TGTGCCAGCAGCTTGAGTGGAGGGGCGGGAGAAAAACTGTTTTTT. Its translation: CASSLSGGAGEKLFF. The chain combines TRBV5-4 with TRBJ1-4; D possibly corresponds to TRBD1 (5 bases). This CDR3 has 15 amino acids. The V gene lost 1 base and the J gene lost 8 bases, with 15 bases spanning the gap. Germline CDR1 is SGHNT and CDR2 is YYREEE (reference sequence).

The genes are TRBV28 and TRBJ1-4; D might be TRBD1 (6 bases). Germline V gene data show CDR1 as MDHEN and CDR2 as SYDVKM. Trimming stripped 4 bases from V and 4 bases from J, with 10 bases between. The CDR3 has 14 amino acids. The CDR3 loop reads CASSSGTSNEKLFF. The CDR3 DNA sequence: TGTGCCAGCAGTTCCGGGACAAGTAATGAAAAACTGTTTTTT.

This chain joins TRBV20-1 and TRBJ1-5; TRBD1 aligns across 8 bases. V lost 5 bases to trimming and J lost 7 bases; unmatched junction nucleotides: 4. From germline, CDR1 is DFQATT and CDR2 SNEGSKA (reference sequence). CDR3 length equals 12 residues. For the CDR3, the DNA is TGCAGTGCTGGACAGGGCGGCCAGCCCCAGCATTTT. It encodes CSAGQGGQPQHF.

The chain is built from TRBV7-8 and TRBJ1-4; perhaps TRBD1 as D (6 bases). Trimming stripped 0 bases from V and 8 bases from J, with 16 bases between. The germline CDR1 and CDR2 sequences are SGHVS and FQNEAQ. This CDR3 comprises 16 residues. CDR3 sequence reads: CASSLALRGTGEKLFF. For the CDR3, the DNA is TGTGCCAGCAGCTTAGCGCTCAGGGGCACAGGGGAAAAACTGTTTTTT.

This clonotype was recorded a few times. The chain combines TRBV15 with TRBJ2-1; D is possibly TRBD2 (5 bases). Trimming removed 2 bases from V and 9 bases from J, with 8 bases in between. The CDR3 totals 12 residues. The germline V gene has CDR1 LNHNV and CDR2 YYDKDF (reference sequence). The CDR3 reads CATSRTRIEQFF. DNA of the CDR3: TGTGCCACCAGCAGAACTAGGATTGAGCAGTTCTTC.

V usage is TRBV6-5 and J usage is TRBJ1-5, with D hard to call. Germline-derived CDR1 and CDR2 are MNHEY and SVGAGI. This CDR3 contains 14 residues. V dropped 2 bases and J dropped 5 bases, with 10 bases sitting between them. The CDR3 loop reads CASSYREIDQPQHF. The CDR3, as DNA: TGTGCCAGCAGTTACAGGGAGATTGATCAGCCCCAGCATTTT.

The V call is TRBV2, the J call TRBJ1-2; D is perhaps TRBD1 (6 bases). Trimming shortened V by 3 bases and J by 0 bases, and 11 bases separated the two germline ends. Looked up from germline, CDR1 is SNHLY and CDR2 is FYNNEI. The CDR3 length is 15 residues. The CDR3 DNA is TGTGCCAGCAGTGATGGGGGCCAGCCTAACTATGGCTACACCTTC. Translated: CASSDGGQPNYGYTF.

This clonotype came up many times. The chain links TRBV7-2 to TRBJ2-1; TRBD2 aligns across 7 bases. The germline gives CDR1 SGHTA, CDR2 FQGNSA. The V gene end was trimmed by 6 bases and the J gene end by 4 bases; junction bases not matched to a gene: 9. The CDR3 is 15 residues long. This CDR3 reads CASRPVAGLYNEQFF. The CDR3 DNA reads TGTGCCAGCAGGCCGGTAGCGGGTCTTTACAATGAGCAGTTCTTC. Combining the CDR3 with reference TRBV7-2 and TRBJ2-1 gives the whole variable domain GAGVSQSPSNKVTEKGKDVELRCDPISGHTALYWYRQSLGQGLEFLIYFQGNSAPDKSGLPSDRFSAERTGGSVSTLTIQRTQQEDSAVYLCASRPVAGLYNEQFFGPGTRLTVL.

V usage is TRBV7-3 and J usage is TRBJ2-6; 7 bases are shared with TRBD1. V was pared by 5 bases and J by 2 bases, with 6 bases of the junction left unmatched. The CDR3 extends over 16 amino acids. Germline V gene lookup returns CDR1 SGHTA and CDR2 FQGTGA. This chain's CDR3 is CASSKQGWAGANVLTF. In DNA form, the CDR3 reads TGTGCCAGCAGCAAACAGGGGTGGGCTGGGGCCAACGTCCTGACTTTC.

This clonotype was found a few times. This chain joins TRBV6-5 and TRBJ2-5; TRBD2 matches 8 bases. CDR3 length equals 16 residues. V trimming: 3 bases; J trimming: 4 bases; junction bases outside the gene matches: 10. Germline V gene lookup returns CDR1 MNHEY and CDR2 SVGAGI. The CDR3 bases are TGTGCCAGCAGTTATTCTGGCCCCGGGAGGGCAGAGACCCAGTACTTC. This encodes CASSYSGPGRAETQYF.

In this sample, this clonotype turned up a few times. The chain combines TRBV7-9 with TRBJ2-1; D possibly matches TRBD1 or TRBD2 (6 bases each). Germline values: CDR1 SEHNR, CDR2 FQNEAQ (reference sequence). The V and J ends lost 7 bases and 3 bases respectively, with 13 bases between them. The CDR3 loop spans 14 amino acids. Here the CDR3 DNA reads TGTGCCAGCACCGCGGGACAAATCTACAATGAGCAGTTCTTC. Translation: CASTAGQIYNEQFF.

Many counts were recorded for this clonotype. This sequence joins TRBV12-3 or TRBV12-4 and TRBJ2-5; weak D call: TRBD2 (5 bases). Deletions cut 4 bases from V and 3 bases from J, with 21 bases between. This CDR3 is built from 17 residues. CDR3 in amino acids: CASSYPSRGLKKETQYF. CDR3 DNA sequence: TGTGCCAGCAGTTACCCCTCCCGCGGACTCAAGAAAGAGACCCAGTACTTC.

This clonotype has a handful of counts. The V and J genes are TRBV11-2 and TRBJ1-4; D call uncertain. Trimming pared 5 bases from V and 7 bases from J, leaving 20 bases between. Germline assignment: CDR1 SGHAT and CDR2 FQNNGV. This CDR3 contains 16 residues. CDR3 bases: TGTGCCAGCAGCCTCCATCCGCCGGGTAGCGGTGAAAAACTGTTTTTT. Translation: CASSLHPPGSGEKLFF.

This clonotype was observed a handful of times. This sequence joins TRBV7-3 and TRBJ2-7; TRBD1 might be the D (6 bases). Germline CDR1 is SGHTA and CDR2 is FQGTGA. The CDR3 is made up of 14 amino acids. V gave up 5 bases and J gave up 2 bases, with 13 bases separating them. CDR3 in amino acids: CASSPDSTAYEQYF. The CDR3 DNA is TGTGCCAGCAGCCCGGACAGTACCGCCTACGAGCAGTACTTC.

Only a few counts were recorded for this clonotype. CDR3 nucleotide sequence: TGTGCCAGCAGTGTGGAGGCGGGAGGAGTAGCAGATACGCAGTATTTT. It yields the protein CASSVEAGGVADTQYF. The chain employs TRBV25-1 and TRBJ2-3, with 8 nucleotides matching TRBD2. Germline-derived CDR1 and CDR2 are MGHDK and SYGVNS. Trimming cost V 4 bases and J 4 bases; bases outside gene matches: 10. The CDR3 spans 16 residues.

V and J are TRBV5-5 and TRBJ1-1; a possible D gene is TRBD1 (5 bases). Germline CDR1 reads SGHKS; CDR2 reads YYEKEE (reference sequence). This CDR3 contains 13 residues. V was clipped by 2 bases and J by 6 bases, with 11 bases between them. The CDR3 here is CASSFGRAPEAFF. In DNA form, the CDR3 reads TGTGCCAGCAGCTTCGGCAGGGCTCCTGAAGCTTTCTTT. The whole variable domain, remainder taken from reference TRBV5-5 and TRBJ1-1, is DAGVTQSPTHLIKTRGQQVTLRCSPISGHKSVSWYQQVLGQGPQFIFQYYEKEERGRGNFPDRFSARQFPNYSSELNVNALLLGDSALYLCASSFGRAPEAFFGQGTRLTVV.